This TCR beta chain was sequenced during a study of shared clonotypes between healthy human individuals. Authors' methods: Because ImmunoSEQ provided only junction sequences with no quality scores, the filtering differed. Produced via immunoSEQ multiplex PCR; TCRdb's table is partial and in-frame only. D and trimming come from the DNA, and the V and J calls and clone size come from that table. The data show about 110,000 clones, around 68% seen once. Germline V gives CDR1 LNHNV, CDR2 YYDKDF (reference sequence). J gave up 2 bases and V 0 bases, and 1 base lay outside the gene matches. CDR3 length: 15 residues.

The TCR originated in a woman aged 25 to 39 in good health. The chain has TRBV15 and TRBJ2-1; TRBD2 agrees at 7 bases. Material: memory CD8+ T cells sorted from blood. Subset of the sample: CD45RO+ cells pooled with CCR7-negative TemRA cells. The CDR3 reads CATSREAGTYNEQFF. CDR3 nucleotides: TGTGCCACCAGCAGAGAAGCGGGGACCTACAATGAGCAGTTCTTC.